These T cell receptor beta chains were read from a single sample in a study of CD8 T cells in Susac syndrome. TCRdb redid the calling of the immunoSEQ multiplex PCR reads with MiXCR, one entry per CDR3 protein. This table has about 210,000 distinct CDR3 sequences, 85% to 95% appearing once. The sample taken for sequencing was CD4+ T cells from PBMCs. The source of these receptors is a human donor in good health. Both conserved end residues are part of each CDR3. Each record gives: V gene, J gene, D gene, clone size, CDR3 protein, CDR3 DNA. D genes are given only for firm matches. For some rows the clone size is stated as once, few or many, or as a class when expanded; others skip it.

TRBV10-3	TRBJ2-5	TRBD1	NA	CAIRGTGGGTQETQYF	TGTGCCATCAGGGGAACAGGGGGCGGCACACAAGAGACCCAGTACTTC
TRBV29-1	TRBJ2-5	NA	NA	CSVEDRKGAETQYF	TGCAGCGTTGAAGATCGAAAGGGAGCAGAGACCCAGTACTTC
TRBV6-5	TRBJ1-1	TRBD1	NA	CASSTTGVGTEAFF	TGTGCCAGCAGTACAACAGGGGTTGGCACTGAAGCTTTCTTT
TRBV25-1	TRBJ2-3	NA	NA	CAHYPRTTDTQYF	TGTGCCCACTACCCCCGGACGACAGATACGCAGTATTTT
TRBV29-1	TRBJ2-1	NA	NA	CSVYSAGYNEQFF	TGCAGCGTCTACTCGGCAGGCTACAATGAGCAGTTCTTC
TRBV7-3	TRBJ2-5	NA	NA	CASRAPGAVETQYF	TGTGCCAGCAGAGCGCCCGGAGCGGTGGAGACCCAGTACTTC
TRBV6-2/TRBV6-3	TRBJ1-4	NA	NA	CASSGNRDSYRKLFF	TGTGCCAGCAGTGGAAACAGGGACTCTTACAGAAAACTGTTTTTT
TRBV5-1	TRBJ2-7	NA	NA	CASSLVGGSSYEQYF	TGCGCCAGCAGCTTGGTTGGGGGTTCGTCCTACGAGCAGTACTTC
TRBV7-2	TRBJ2-3	TRBD2	NA	CASSLVSGGANTQYF	TGTGCCAGCAGCTTAGTTAGCGGGGGGGCGAATACGCAGTATTTT
TRBV27	TRBJ2-7	NA	NA	CASSSGYEQYF	TGTGCCAGCAGTTCCGGCTACGAGCAGTACTTC
TRBV20-1	TRBJ1-5	NA	NA	CSAGTWGGNQPQHF	TGCAGTGCCGGGACTTGGGGCGGCAATCAGCCCCAGCATTTT
TRBV30	TRBJ1-2	NA	NA	CAWSLRSVRFLGYTF	TGTGCCTGGAGCCTTCGTTCCGTGAGGTTTTTGGGCTACACCTTC
TRBV5-6	TRBJ1-4	NA	once	CASRPRSDEKLFF	TGTGCCAGCAGGCCCCGGAGTGATGAAAAACTGTTTTTT
TRBV5-6	TRBJ2-7	NA	NA	CASSLRASSYEQYF	TGTGCCAGCAGCTTAAGGGCAAGCTCCTACGAGCAGTACTTC
TRBV11-2	TRBJ2-4	NA	NA	CASSSDLSADIQYF	TGTGCCAGCAGCTCAGACTTGAGCGCAGACATTCAGTACTTC
TRBV29-1	TRBJ1-3	NA	NA	CSVERDGNTIYF	TGCAGCGTTGAAAGGGATGGAAACACCATATATTTT
TRBV20-1	TRBJ1-2	NA	NA	CKDGGYTF	TGCAAAGACGGTGGCTACACCTTC
TRBV19	TRBJ2-7	NA	NA	CASRSIRGGIYEQYF	TGTGCCAGTAGATCGATAAGGGGGGGAATCTACGAGCAGTACTTC
TRBV20-1	TRBJ2-6	NA	NA	CSARGTGANVLTF	TGCAGTGCTAGAGGGACTGGGGCCAACGTCCTGACTTTC
TRBV20-1	TRBJ2-3	NA	NA	CSACLGPSTQYF	TGCAGTGCTTGCCTGGGGCCTAGTACGCAGTATTTT